This T cell receptor (beta chain) was sequenced in a study of CD8 T cells in ankylosing spondylitis. The germline V gene encodes CDR1 SGHRS and CDR2 YFSETQ. The CDR3 is made up of 11 amino acids. Trimming cost V 4 bases and J 4 bases, with 3 bases left between them. This clonotype has ten or more counts. Researchers built TCR beta libraries using quantitative 5'-RACE with molecular barcodes. TCRdb ran MiXCR on the 5' RACE reads and lists one entry per CDR3 protein. The table records about 210,000 distinct CDR3 sequences, roughly 8% of them present only once. Sequences were obtained from blood, either unsorted or a sorted T cell fraction (not recorded which). The rearrangement links TRBV5-1 to TRBJ1-3; D not certain. The receptor comes from a female donor with ankylosing spondylitis or in good health (not recorded which). The chain's CDR3 is CASSVGNTIYF. Here the CDR3 DNA reads TGCGCCAGCAGCGTCGGAAACACCATATATTTT.